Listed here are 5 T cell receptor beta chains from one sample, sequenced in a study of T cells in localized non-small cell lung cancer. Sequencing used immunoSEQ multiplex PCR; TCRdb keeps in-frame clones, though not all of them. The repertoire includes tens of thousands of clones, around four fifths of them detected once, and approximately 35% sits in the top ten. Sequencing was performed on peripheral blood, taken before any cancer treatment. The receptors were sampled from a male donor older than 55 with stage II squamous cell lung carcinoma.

The CDR3 coding sequence is TGTGCCAGCAGCGTGGGAGGGGGGGGCACTGAAGCTTTCTTT. This gives the protein CASSVGGGGTEAFF. The rearrangement uses TRBV11-2 and TRBJ1-1; TRBD1 is a possible D gene (6 bases). This CDR3 has 14 amino acids. Trimming cost V 5 bases and J 4 bases, with 14 bases left between them. Germline V gene data show CDR1 as SGHAT and CDR2 as FQNNGV.

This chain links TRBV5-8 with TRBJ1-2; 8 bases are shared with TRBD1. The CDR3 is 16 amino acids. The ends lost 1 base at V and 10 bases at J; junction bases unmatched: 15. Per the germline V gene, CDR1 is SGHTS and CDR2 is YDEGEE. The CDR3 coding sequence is TGTGCCAGCAGCTTGTTGGGCGGTCAGGGGGCCTTCGTCTACACCTTC. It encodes CASSLLGGQGAFVYTF.

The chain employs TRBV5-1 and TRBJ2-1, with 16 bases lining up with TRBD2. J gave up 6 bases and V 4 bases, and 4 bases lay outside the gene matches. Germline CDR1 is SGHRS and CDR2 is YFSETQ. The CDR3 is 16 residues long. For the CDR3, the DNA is TGCGCCAGCAGCCGCGGGACTAGCGGGAGGGCCAATGAGCAGTTCTTC. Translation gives CASSRGTSGRANEQFF.

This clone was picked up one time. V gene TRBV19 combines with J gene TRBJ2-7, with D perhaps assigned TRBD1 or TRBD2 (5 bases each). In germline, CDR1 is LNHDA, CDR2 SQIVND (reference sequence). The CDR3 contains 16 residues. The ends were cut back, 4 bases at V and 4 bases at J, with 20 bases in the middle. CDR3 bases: TGTGCCAGTAGTACCATGACTTGGGGGTCCTCTTACGAGCAGTACTTC. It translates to CASSTMTWGSSYEQYF.

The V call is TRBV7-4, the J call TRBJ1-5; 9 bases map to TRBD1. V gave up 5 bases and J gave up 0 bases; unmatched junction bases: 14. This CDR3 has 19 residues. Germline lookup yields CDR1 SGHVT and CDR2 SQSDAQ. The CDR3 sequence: CASSPRDRVRSYSNQPQHF. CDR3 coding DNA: TGTGCCAGCAGCCCGCGGGACAGGGTGCGGAGTTATAGCAATCAGCCCCAGCATTTT.